The following is a TCR beta chain sequence with its context. Its antigen is not identified. Averaging about 120 mL, one heparinised blood draw was given by each donor. This entry belongs to a study of beta chain features in type 1 diabetes. The wider study: Examined across all samples were 90 million to 130 million sorted cells.

Sequencing targeted expressed TCRB transcripts, as all isolated RNA had been reverse transcribed. Only in-frame clones appear in the TCRdb table, and some are missing; sequencing was by immunoSEQ multiplex PCR. The data contain 900,000 or so clones, 17% of them singletons. General study findings and limits: Insertions at VDJ junctions were less frequent in type 1 diabetes patients. These patients also deleted more nucleotides at the same junctions. Patients showed naive, central memory and Treg TCRB repertoires that appeared more similar than those of healthy donors.

This TCR was sampled from a woman under 30 in good health. The sequencing input was naive CD4+ T cells from blood.

The CDR3 protein is CAISPGTGSYEQYF. CDR3 nucleotide sequence: TGTGCCATCAGCCCCGGGACAGGTTCCTACGAGCAGTACTTC. The chain recombines TRBV10-3 with TRBJ2-7; 8 nucleotides line up with TRBD1. V gave up 6 bases and J gave up 1 base; unmatched junction bases: 5. Germline V CDR1 and CDR2: ENHRY, SYGVKD. The CDR3 has 14 residues.